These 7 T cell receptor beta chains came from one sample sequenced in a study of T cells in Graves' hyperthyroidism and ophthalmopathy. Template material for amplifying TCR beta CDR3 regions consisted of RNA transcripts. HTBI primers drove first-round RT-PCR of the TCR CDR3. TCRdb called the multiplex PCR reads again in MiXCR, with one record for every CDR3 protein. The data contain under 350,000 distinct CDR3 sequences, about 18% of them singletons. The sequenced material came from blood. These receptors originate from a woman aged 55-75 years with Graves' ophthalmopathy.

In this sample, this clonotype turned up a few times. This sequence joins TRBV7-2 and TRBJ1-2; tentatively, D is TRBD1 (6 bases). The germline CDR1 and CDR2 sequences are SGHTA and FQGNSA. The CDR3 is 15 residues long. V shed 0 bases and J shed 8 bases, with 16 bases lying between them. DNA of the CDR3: TGTGCCAGCAGCTTAGCGGGCGGGACATTCAGGGGCTACACCTTC. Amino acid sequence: CASSLAGGTFRGYTF.

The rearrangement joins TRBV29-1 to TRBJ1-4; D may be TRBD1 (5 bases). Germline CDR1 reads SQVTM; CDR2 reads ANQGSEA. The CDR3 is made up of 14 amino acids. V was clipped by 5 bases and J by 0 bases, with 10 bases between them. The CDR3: CSVFDSATNEKLFF. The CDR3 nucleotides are TGCAGCGTTTTTGACAGCGCAACTAATGAAAAACTGTTTTTT.

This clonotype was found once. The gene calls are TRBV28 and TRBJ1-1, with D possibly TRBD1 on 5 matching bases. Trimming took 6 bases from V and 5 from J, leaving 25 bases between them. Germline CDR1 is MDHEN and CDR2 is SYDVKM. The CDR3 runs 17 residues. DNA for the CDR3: TGTGCCAGCAGCCCTGGGGGGGGTGCGGGCGGGTGGACTGAAGCTTTCTTT. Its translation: CASSPGGGAGGWTEAFF.

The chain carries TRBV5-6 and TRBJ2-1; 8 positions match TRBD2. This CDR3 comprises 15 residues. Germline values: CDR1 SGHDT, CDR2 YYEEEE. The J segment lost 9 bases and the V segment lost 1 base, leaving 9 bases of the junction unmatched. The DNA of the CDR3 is TGTGCCAGCAGCTTGCCGGGACTAGGTCTCCGTGAGCAGTTCTTC. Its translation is CASSLPGLGLREQFF.

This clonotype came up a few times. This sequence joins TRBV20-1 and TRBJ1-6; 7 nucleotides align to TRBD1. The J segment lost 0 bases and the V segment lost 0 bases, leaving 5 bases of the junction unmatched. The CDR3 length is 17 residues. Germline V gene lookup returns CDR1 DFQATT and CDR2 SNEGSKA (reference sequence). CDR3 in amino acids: CSARDGAGGSYNSPLHF. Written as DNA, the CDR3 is TGCAGTGCTAGAGATGGGGCAGGGGGCTCCTATAATTCACCCCTCCACTTT.

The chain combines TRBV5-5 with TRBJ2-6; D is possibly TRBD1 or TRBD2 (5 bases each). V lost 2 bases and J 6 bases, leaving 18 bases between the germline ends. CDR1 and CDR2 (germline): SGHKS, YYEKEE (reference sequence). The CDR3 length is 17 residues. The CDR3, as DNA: TGTGCCAGCAGCTTCGAGGGGCCTCCTCTTATGGCCAACGTCCTGACTTTC. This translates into CASSFEGPPLMANVLTF. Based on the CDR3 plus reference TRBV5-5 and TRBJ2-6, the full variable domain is DAGVTQSPTHLIKTRGQQVTLRCSPISGHKSVSWYQQVLGQGPQFIFQYYEKEERGRGNFPDRFSARQFPNYSSELNVNALLLGDSALYLCASSFEGPPLMANVLTFGAGSRLTVL.

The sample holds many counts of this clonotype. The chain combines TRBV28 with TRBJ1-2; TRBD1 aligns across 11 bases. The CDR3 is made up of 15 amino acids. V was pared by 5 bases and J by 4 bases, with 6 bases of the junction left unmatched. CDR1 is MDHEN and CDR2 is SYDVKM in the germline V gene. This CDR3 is CASSPPDRGRYGYTF. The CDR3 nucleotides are TGTGCCAGCAGTCCCCCGGACAGGGGGCGCTATGGCTACACCTTC.